The sequence of this T cell receptor (beta chain) was determined in a study of shared clonotypes between healthy human individuals. Each subset's genomic DNA was split evenly across several immunoSEQ plates. Each replicate PCR on the sorted subsets used approximately 200 ng DNA (about 30,000 T cell genomes). The protocol was immunoSEQ multiplex PCR, while the TCRdb copy is restricted to in-frame clones and leaves out a portion. In the table there are roughly 2 million clones, just under 95% of which are singletons. Germline loops: CDR1 SGDLS, CDR2 YYNGEE. This CDR3 has 9 residues. With 7 bases removed from V and 5 bases from J, the gap between germline ends came to 4 bases. Naive CD8 isolation took CD45RO-negative cells positively selected for CCR7 and excluded terminally differentiated effector memory CD45RA+ cells.

This chain uses TRBV9 with TRBJ2-7; the D is unclear. This TCR was recovered from a man in his late teens or twenties in good health. Input material: naive CD8+ T cells sorted from blood. As DNA, the CDR3 is TGTGCCAGCCGGCACGAGCAGTACTTC. It yields the protein CASRHEQYF.